This T cell receptor (beta chain) was sequenced during a study of blood T cell repertoires in COVID-19 (dated by TCRdb to the early 2020s). For context, the study as a whole: The collaborator samples originated in the United States, Italy and Spain and spanned the acute and convalescent phases of COVID-19. The material from the prospective study consisted of cDNA or gDNA derived from T cells, B-cell-depleted T cells, or PBMCs. Subjects who had been exposed to COVID-19, were actively infected with it, or had recovered from it provided the deeply sampled blood TCRbeta repertoires that made up the dataset. A freely available public database, intended as a resource for researchers studying the immune response to SARS-CoV-2, is where the repertoires were released. Samples came from the ongoing ImmuneRACE study (first 160 participants) plus 1,254 subjects from 6 global collaborators. A de-identified subject ID, COVID-19 status, age in years and sex were almost always included in the sample metadata. Where HLA class I and class II types were available, the types were taken from metadata supplied by the sample provider, not from assay-based typing. The full study reports these points: The amount of clinical and demographic metadata varied by source and participant and was provided uncurated.

Each collaborating institution followed its own protocols to collect whole blood in K2EDTA tubes. For TCRbeta analysis, collaborators shipped samples as frozen whole blood, isolated PBMCs, or DNA extracted from either of those sample types. TCRbeta CDR3 regions were amplified from genomic DNA by means of the immunoSEQ Assay, a bias-controlled multiplex PCR. The source study handled its data this way. The number of nucleated cells in each sample was estimated from the amplification of reference gene primers within the assay. To quantify the absolute abundance of each unique TCRbeta CDR3 rearrangement, sequence reads were collapsed and filtered. Productive Simpson clonality was computed per sample as the square root of Simpson's diversity index over productive rearrangements. TCRdb took this table from immuneACCESS and kept in-frame rearrangements with V and J called. Such tables lack part of the clones; where checked against another copy, unresolved V genes explain under half of the gap, and the rest is unexplained. V and J calls and clone size come straight from that table; D and trimming were deduced from the DNA. In all, the sample holds more than 95,000 clones, and 65% to 85% of those were seen once. The top ten clonotypes cover approximately 6.3% of the sample.

Sequences MNHEY (CDR1) and SVGAGI (CDR2) are obtained from the germline V gene. The CDR3 covers 15 residues, taking in both the cysteine and the phenylalanine. The kept DNA is CDR3 alone, 45 bases in frame from the first base. Trimmed from V: 7 bases; trimmed from J: 2 bases; junction bases lacking a gene match: 11. In this sample, this clone turned up once. This receptor's antigen is unknown. No base quality information exists; no much larger clone differs at one position. Source material: peripheral blood. Here the chain combines TRBV6-5 and TRBJ2-7; TRBD1 aligns with 7 central bases. This TCR came from a man at least 80 years old with active or convalescent COVID-19. The CDR3 in this case is CASKGARDSAYEQYF. The nucleotide sequence is given as TGTGCCAGCAAGGGAGCTCGGGACAGCGCCTACGAGCAGTACTTC.